Listed below are T cell receptor beta chains from one sample, sequenced in a study of blood T cells in healthy people across ages. TCRdb used MiXCR to reprocess the 5' RACE reads, holding one entry per CDR3 protein. The data show some 1.6 million distinct CDR3 sequences, around 35% seen once. Sequenced material: blood. All receptors come from a woman aged 25-40 years in good health. Each CDR3 is given with its conserved first and last residue. Each record gives: clone size, D gene, V gene, J gene, CDR3 DNA, CDR3 protein. A D gene is named only where the DNA matches it firmly. The size field is filled for only some rows; it gives once, few, many or a size class.

-	-	TRBV20-1	TRBJ2-1	TGCAGTGTGCTAGAGGGAGCCCTAGGGAATGAGCAGTTCTTC	CSVLEGALGNEQFF
-	TRBD1	TRBV15	TRBJ1-2	TGTGCCACCAGCAGGCTCCTCGGGACAGCCAATGGCTACACCTTC	CATSRLLGTANGYTF
-	-	TRBV9	TRBJ1-2	TGTGCCAGCAGCGTTAGTACGAAACCTAACTATGGCTACACCTTC	CASSVSTKPNYGYTF
-	TRBD1	TRBV11-3	TRBJ2-5	TGTGCCAGCAGCTCAGGGGACAGGGGGCTTGGGGAGACCCAGTACTTC	CASSSGDRGLGETQYF
few	TRBD1	TRBV5-4	TRBJ2-1	TGTGCCAGCAGCTTGGAGACAGGGAGTTCCTACAATGAGCAGTTCTTC	CASSLETGSSYNEQFF
few	-	TRBV28	TRBJ1-5	TGTGCCAGCAGTCCCTGGGCAGGTCTCGGCAATCAGCCCCAGCATTTT	CASSPWAGLGNQPQHF
-	-	TRBV27	TRBJ1-1	TGTGCCAGCAGCCTATCAAAGGGGGTAACTGAAGCTTTCTTT	CASSLSKGVTEAFF
-	-	TRBV20-1	TRBJ1-1	TGCAGTGCTAGAGATTTGACAGGCGAGACTGAAGCTTTCTTT	CSARDLTGETEAFF
few	-	TRBV9	TRBJ2-3	TGTGCCAGCACCCCTGGACGGAGCTCCACAGATACGCAGTATTTT	CASTPGRSSTDTQYF
-	-	TRBV20-1	TRBJ1-5	TGCAGTGCTACTACCCCCGAGGATAGCAATCAGCCCCAGCATTTT	CSATTPEDSNQPQHF
-	-	TRBV4-2	TRBJ2-6	TGTGCCAGCAGCCAAGCCCCGAGGGGCTCTGGGGCCAACGTCCTGACTTTC	CASSQAPRGSGANVLTF
few	TRBD2	TRBV7-3	TRBJ2-3	TGTGCCAGCAGCTCCCTTCGACTAGCGGGAGGCCTCGATACGCAGTATTTT	CASSSLRLAGGLDTQYF
-	-	TRBV28	TRBJ1-6	TGTGCCAGCAGTTTAAGGTCTGGGCAACATTCACCCCTCCACTTT	CASSLRSGQHSPLHF
few	TRBD1	TRBV7-2	TRBJ1-6	TGTGCCAGCGGAAAACAGGGGACACCTAATTCACCCCTCCACTTT	CASGKQGTPNSPLHF